Below, 6 T cell receptor beta chains from the same sample are listed, as sequenced in a study of cytomegalovirus exposure and HLA in healthy donors (dated by TCRdb to about 2017). The method behind the library was the immunoSEQ multiplex PCR assay. The multiplex PCR relied on a mix of 60 forward primers for TCR Vbeta segments and 13 reverse primers for TCR Jbeta segments. The immuneACCESS repertoire file appears here via TCRdb, limited to in-frame rearrangements. These files lack a portion of the clones; in checked studies, under half of the deficit traces to unresolved V genes, and the cause of the others is not known. The sample includes tens of thousands of clones, with almost 85% observed a single time. Together, the top ten hold 1.5% to 2% of the sample. The specimen sequenced was PBMCs. These receptors were obtained from a man in his late teens or twenties in good health and CMV-seronegative.

V is TRBV11-3 and J is TRBJ2-1; TRBD2 agrees at 11 bases. The junction had 3 bases not matched to a gene; V was cut back by 5 bases and J by 6 bases. CDR1 and CDR2 (germline): SGHNT, YENEEA. This CDR3 comprises 14 residues. The CDR3 region is CASSIAGGPNEQFF. CDR3 nucleotide sequence: TGTGCCAGCAGCATAGCGGGAGGGCCCAATGAGCAGTTCTTC.

This chain joins TRBV27 and TRBJ1-4; tentative D call: TRBD1 (6 bases). V shed 7 bases and J shed 3 bases, with 15 bases lying between them. Germline V lookup: CDR1 MNHEY, CDR2 SMNVEV (reference sequence). The CDR3 is made up of 15 amino acids. The CDR3 bases are TGTGCCAGCAAGACCCAGACAGGATCTAATGAAAAACTGTTTTTT. This encodes CASKTQTGSNEKLFF.

This rearrangement joins TRBV2 to TRBJ1-1, with 7 bases that match TRBD1. J lost 6 bases, V lost 8 bases, and 6 bases had no gene match. The CDR3 extends over 12 amino acids. Germline lookup yields CDR1 SNHLY and CDR2 FYNNEI. The CDR3 loop is CASLSTGPEAFF. The CDR3 DNA sequence: TGTGCCAGCCTGTCGACAGGGCCTGAAGCTTTCTTT.

This clone came up a few times. The chain links TRBV7-9 to TRBJ2-7; 10 bases align to TRBD2. Germline-derived CDR1 and CDR2 are SEHNR and FQNEAQ (reference sequence). With 6 bases clipped from V and 2 bases from J, the junction kept 10 bases outside the gene matches. This CDR3 is 16 amino acids long. DNA for the CDR3: TGTGCCAGCAGTCCGTCCTTAGCGGGGGGACCCTACGAGCAGTACTTC. Protein: CASSPSLAGGPYEQYF. The full variable domain, completed using reference TRBV7-9 and TRBJ2-7, is DTGVSQNPRHKITKRGQNVTFRCDPISEHNRLYWYRQTLGQGPEFLTYFQNEAQLEKSRLLSDRFSAERPKGSFSTLEIQRTEQGDSAMYLCASSPSLAGGPYEQYFGPGTRLTVT.

Comments on this clone: The identical CDR3 is also encoded by other nucleotide sequences in the sample. The chain carries TRBV5-6 and TRBJ1-2; a weak D match, TRBD1 (6 bases). The CDR3 totals 15 residues. Germline values: CDR1 SGHDT, CDR2 YYEEEE. V lost 4 bases, J lost 5 bases, and 18 bases lay in between. CDR3 residues: CASSPRFGQNYGYTF. In nucleotides, the CDR3 is TGTGCCAGCAGCCCCCGATTTGGACAGAATTATGGCTACACCTTC.

V gene TRBV7-6 combines with J gene TRBJ1-2, with D hard to call. Germline V CDR1 and CDR2: SGHVS, FNYEAQ. The CDR3 contains 13 residues. The V end lost 1 base, the J end lost 7 bases, and 10 bases lay between the germline ends. The CDR3 DNA reads as TGTGCCAGCAGCTTAGATCGAGGGTCTGGCTACACCTTC. It is translated as CASSLDRGSGYTF.